These 5 T cell receptor beta chains originate from one sample sequenced in a study of CD4 T cells in relation to SARS-CoV-2 and coronaviruses. Sequencing was performed with immunoSEQ multiplex PCR; in TCRdb, only in-frame clones are kept and a portion is missing. Of about 38,000 clones in the sample, roughly 90% were seen once. Input material: memory CD4+ T cells from PBMCs. All receptors derive from an adult with COVID-19.

A few counts support this clone. Different DNA sequences within this sample yield the same CDR3. The chain is built from TRBV7-9 and TRBJ2-5; the D is unclear. V lost 2 bases to trimming and J lost 5 bases, with 9 bases between them. Looked up from germline, CDR1 is SEHNR and CDR2 is FQNEAQ (reference sequence). The CDR3 has 13 amino acids. The CDR3 is CASSLLTGETQYF. The DNA for the CDR3 is TGTGCCAGCAGCTTATTGACCGGGGAGACCCAGTACTTC. The full variable domain, with the rest looked up from reference TRBV7-9 and TRBJ2-5, is DTGVSQNPRHKITKRGQNVTFRCDPISEHNRLYWYRQTLGQGPEFLTYFQNEAQLEKSRLLSDRFSAERPKGSFSTLEIQRTEQGDSAMYLCASSLLTGETQYFGPGTRLLVL.

V is TRBV30 and J is TRBJ2-5, with a tentative D call TRBD1 (6 bases). V lost 0 bases and J 3 bases, leaving 8 bases between the germline ends. Germline loops: CDR1 GTSNPN, CDR2 SVGIG (reference sequence). This CDR3 spans 13 amino acids. The CDR3 nucleotides read TGTGCCTGGAGTGTGGGACAAAAAGAGACCCAGTACTTC. This encodes CAWSVGQKETQYF.

This chain uses TRBV19 with TRBJ2-7; either TRBD1 or TRBD2 may fit D (5 bases each). This CDR3 has 13 amino acids. Germline CDR1 LNHDA, CDR2 SQIVND (reference sequence). Between the trimmed V and J ends, which lost 6 bases and 6 bases, there was a span of 15 bases. CDR3 loop: CASSRDGWVEQYF. In DNA form, the CDR3 reads TGTGCCAGTAGCCGGGACGGATGGGTCGAGCAGTACTTC. The whole variable domain, remainder taken from reference TRBV19 and TRBJ2-7, is DGGITQSPKYLFRKEGQNVTLSCEQNLNHDAMYWYRQDPGQGLRLIYYSQIVNDFQKGDIAEGYSVSREKKESFPLTVTSAQKNPTAFYLCASSRDGWVEQYFGPGTRLTVT.

The chain links TRBV3-1 (or the pseudogene TRBV3-2) to TRBJ1-4, with D unclear. This CDR3 has 14 amino acids. CDR1 and CDR2 from the germline V gene are LGHDT and YNNKEL (reference sequence). Deletions cut 4 bases from V and 0 bases from J, with 6 bases between. The CDR3 reads CASSPGATNEKLFF. The CDR3 nucleotides are TGTGCCAGCAGCCCGGGAGCAACTAATGAAAAACTGTTTTTT.

The chain combines TRBV6-5 with TRBJ1-6; 7 bases are shared with TRBD1. From germline, CDR1 is MNHEY and CDR2 SVGAGI. This CDR3 is built from 14 residues. V shed 4 bases, J shed 8 bases, and the junction held 5 bases outside the gene matches. CDR3 nucleotides: TGTGCCAGCAGTTGGCAGGGGGTTGATTCACCCCTCCACTTT. This translates into CASSWQGVDSPLHF.